Each of the 32 T cell receptor beta chains below was sequenced from the same sample in a study of blood T cell repertoires in COVID-19. Some clones are missing from TCRdb's copy, which holds only in-frame ones; the method was immunoSEQ multiplex PCR. The data show under 75,000 clones, about 80% seen once. Sequencing was done on a sample of peripheral blood. These receptors originate from a man between 65 and 79 years old who had recovered from COVID-19.

This clone was observed once. The rearrangement links TRBV6-4 to TRBJ2-2, with a possible D match to TRBD1 (5 bases). CDR1 MRHNA and CDR2 SNTAGT come from the germline V gene. This CDR3 comprises 16 residues. V lost 7 bases, J lost 2 bases, and 17 bases lay in between. CDR3 in DNA: TGTGCCAGCATTGGACACCTTTGTATTAACACCGGGGAGCTGTTTTTT. Translating it yields CASIGHLCINTGELFF.

This clone has ten or more counts. V usage is TRBV27 and J usage is TRBJ1-1; maybe TRBD1 (6 bases). Trimming shortened V by 6 bases and J by 6 bases, and 17 bases separated the two germline ends. The CDR3 totals 14 residues. Germline V lookup: CDR1 MNHEY, CDR2 SMNVEV (reference sequence). CDR3 sequence reads: CASSINRDRAEAFF. CDR3 sequence (DNA): TGTGCCAGCAGCATCAACAGGGATCGGGCTGAAGCTTTCTTT.

The chain couples TRBV7-8 to TRBJ2-7; TRBD1 might be the D (5 bases). Germline assignment: CDR1 SGHVS and CDR2 FQNEAQ. Trimming pared 5 bases from V and 2 bases from J, leaving 16 bases between. CDR3 length: 15 residues. CDR3 region: CASSAQASKTYEQYF. The CDR3 nucleotides read TGTGCCAGCAGCGCACAGGCTTCGAAGACCTACGAGCAGTACTTC.

This chain connects TRBV7-2 to TRBJ2-3; 12 nucleotides line up with TRBD2. Germline V gene sequence: CDR1 SGHTA, CDR2 FQGNSA. V was pared by 5 bases and J by 5 bases, with 2 bases of the junction left unmatched. The CDR3 totals 14 residues. The CDR3 loop reads CASSRGLAGDTQYF. The DNA of the CDR3 is TGTGCCAGCAGCAGGGGACTAGCGGGAGATACGCAGTATTTT.

V gene TRBV14 combines with J gene TRBJ2-4; D not resolved. Germline V gene data show CDR1 as SGHDN and CDR2 as FVKESK. V was shortened by 4 bases and J by 7 bases, with 8 bases between the two germline ends. The CDR3 covers 12 residues. In DNA, the CDR3 is TGTGCCAGCAGCCCTCCCGGGAACATTCAGTACTTC. As protein: CASSPPGNIQYF.

CDR3 protein: CASSRDRENIQYF. The CDR3 DNA follows: TGTGCCAGCTCCAGGGACAGGGAGAACATTCAGTACTTC. The genes are TRBV6-5 and TRBJ2-4; 9 bases fit TRBD1. Unmatched junction bases numbered 6, after V lost 8 bases and J lost 7 bases. Germline-derived CDR1 and CDR2 are MNHEY and SVGAGI. The CDR3 has 13 amino acids.

The chain links TRBV29-1 to TRBJ2-1, with 7 bases matching TRBD1. CDR1 SQVTM and CDR2 ANQGSEA come from the germline V gene. CDR3 length: 15 amino acids. Losses at the gene ends were 7 bases for V and 0 bases for J; bases not matched to a gene: 9. The CDR3: CSARPTGDSYNEQFF. As DNA, the CDR3 is TGCAGCGCCCGACCCACAGGGGACTCCTACAATGAGCAGTTCTTC.

This chain links TRBV30 with TRBJ1-2; no clear D gene. Trimming stripped 2 bases from V and 6 bases from J, with 7 bases between. Looked up from germline, CDR1 is GTSNPN and CDR2 is SVGIG (reference sequence). CDR3 length equals 11 residues. This CDR3 is CAWSTVHGYTF. The CDR3 bases are TGTGCCTGGAGTACAGTACATGGCTACACCTTC.

The chain is built from TRBV6-2 or TRBV6-3 and TRBJ1-5, with D unresolved. The V gene lost 0 bases and the J gene lost 9 bases, with 12 bases spanning the gap. The CDR3 runs 14 residues. Germline V lookup: CDR1 MNHEY, CDR2 SVGEGT. Written as DNA, the CDR3 is TGTGCCAGCAGTTACTCAGGGAGTGTTCGGCCCCAGCATTTT. It is translated as CASSYSGSVRPQHF.

J is TRBJ2-4 and V is TRBV6-2 or TRBV6-3, with 7 bases matching TRBD1. Per germline, CDR1 MNHEY and CDR2 SVGEGT. With V trimmed by 5 bases and J by 8 bases, 12 bases remained unmatched. The CDR3 runs 15 residues. DNA of the CDR3: TGTGCCAGCAGTCGAAAGACAGGGCCATCGGACATTCAGTACTTC. This codes for CASSRKTGPSDIQYF.

The chain uses TRBV28 and TRBJ1-2; a possible D gene is TRBD1 (5 bases). V was shortened by 1 base and J by 2 bases, with 14 bases between the two germline ends. The CDR3 is 16 residues long. Germline V CDR1 and CDR2: MDHEN, SYDVKM. CDR3 sequence: CASSLFGLQANYGYTF. The CDR3, as DNA: TGTGCCAGCAGTTTATTCGGTTTACAGGCCAACTATGGCTACACCTTC.

The genes are TRBV29-1 and TRBJ2-3; 11 bases are a match to TRBD2. V gave up 6 bases and J gave up 10 bases; unmatched junction bases: 9. The CDR3 runs 13 residues. Per the germline V gene, CDR1 is SQVTM and CDR2 is ANQGSEA. This chain's CDR3 is CSVTPGTSGAQYF. Written as DNA, the CDR3 is TGCAGCGTAACCCCGGGGACTAGCGGAGCGCAGTATTTT.

The V and J genes are TRBV19 and TRBJ2-3, with TRBD2 identical over 7 bases. The V segment lost 8 bases and the J segment 1 base; nucleotides outside the gene matches: 9. CDR3 length: 15 amino acids. Germline V gene sequence: CDR1 LNHDA, CDR2 SQIVND (reference sequence). CDR3 sequence reads: CASSLLAGGTDTQYF. In DNA, the CDR3 is TGTGCCAGTTCCCTTCTGGCGGGGGGCACAGATACGCAGTATTTT.

Only one count was recorded for this clone. The chain recombines TRBV7-2 with TRBJ2-1; 7 bases are a match to TRBD2. The CDR3 has 15 residues. Germline V gives CDR1 SGHTA, CDR2 FQGNSA. The junction had 4 bases not matched to a gene; V was cut back by 0 bases and J by 5 bases. CDR3 region: CASSLAASGDNEQFF. In DNA, the CDR3 is TGTGCCAGCAGCTTAGCGGCTAGCGGAGACAATGAGCAGTTCTTC.

V is TRBV19 and J is TRBJ2-1; tentative D call: TRBD2 (5 bases). CDR1 is LNHDA, CDR2 SQIVND, per germline (reference sequence). V lost 3 bases, J lost 7 bases, and 19 bases lay in between. This CDR3 is built from 16 residues. The DNA of the CDR3 is TGTGCCAGTAGTATCAAGGCCGGGCGGCCGGGGAATGAGCAGTTCTTC. Translated, it gives CASSIKAGRPGNEQFF.

This CDR3 reads CASSLLVGQTYEKLFF. DNA for the CDR3: TGTGCCAGCAGCTTGTTGGTGGGACAGACTTATGAAAAACTGTTTTTT. The chain links TRBV5-8 to TRBJ1-4, with TRBD1 matching 7 bases. Losses at the gene ends were 1 base for V and 6 bases for J; bases not matched to a gene: 9. The germline CDR1 and CDR2 sequences are SGHTS and YDEGEE. The length of the CDR3 is 16 residues. The full variable domain, completed using reference TRBV5-8 and TRBJ1-4, is EAGVTQSPTHLIKTRGQQATLRCSPISGHTSVYWYQQALGLGLQFLLWYDEGEERNRGNFPPRFSGRQFPNYSSELNVNALELEDSALYLCASSLLVGQTYEKLFFGSGTQLSVL.

This clone was observed once. The J gene is TRBJ2-3, the V gene TRBV14; perhaps TRBD1 as D (5 bases). The ends were cut back, 4 bases at V and 7 bases at J, with 9 bases in the middle. This CDR3 region has 12 residues. Germline V CDR1 and CDR2: SGHDN, FVKESK. The CDR3 sequence is CASSPRGYTQYF. CDR3 nucleotides: TGTGCCAGCAGCCCTAGGGGATATACGCAGTATTTT.

The chain carries TRBV30 and TRBJ1-4, with D maybe TRBD1 (5 bases). The CDR3 length is 15 residues. With 0 bases removed from V and 5 bases from J, the gap between germline ends came to 13 bases. CDR1 is GTSNPN, CDR2 SVGIG, per germline (reference sequence). Written as DNA, the CDR3 is TGTGCCTGGAGTGTTTCGGAGGGGAAAAATGAAAAACTGTTTTTT. This encodes CAWSVSEGKNEKLFF.

The CDR3 sequence: CASSEIPEENSPLHF. CDR3 bases: TGTGCCAGCAGTGAGATCCCCGAGGAGAATTCACCCCTCCACTTT. V is TRBV6-1 and J is TRBJ1-6; D not resolved. CDR3 length equals 15 residues. Trimming left V 3 bases short and J 7 bases short, with 13 bases between. Germline values: CDR1 MNHNS, CDR2 SASEGT.

The CDR3 DNA is TGTGCCAGCAGGAAACAGGGGACTTCCAACTATGGCTACACCTTC. Its protein is CASRKQGTSNYGYTF. V usage is TRBV28 and J usage is TRBJ1-2; 7 bases map to TRBD1. This CDR3 region has 15 residues. Germline V CDR1 and CDR2: MDHEN, SYDVKM. The V gene end was trimmed by 6 bases and the J gene end by 2 bases; junction bases not matched to a gene: 9.

The chain is built from TRBV7-2 and TRBJ2-3; 16 nucleotides line up with TRBD2. The CDR3 loop spans 19 amino acids. V lost 4 bases to trimming and J lost 6 bases; unmatched junction nucleotides: 13. The germline CDR1 and CDR2 sequences are SGHTA and FQGNSA. The DNA of the CDR3 is TGTGCCAGCAGCTCCCCCCCGGGACTAGCGGGGGGGCCGTCCGATACGCAGTATTTT. Protein: CASSSPPGLAGGPSDTQYF.

The chain is built from TRBV19 and TRBJ1-1; a weak D match, TRBD1 (6 bases). Trimming removed 7 bases from V and 5 bases from J, with 23 bases in between. CDR1 is LNHDA and CDR2 is SQIVND in the germline V gene (reference sequence). The CDR3 is 16 residues long. The CDR3 sequence is CASKEGGTGEGTEAFF. The CDR3 DNA follows: TGTGCCAGTAAGGAGGGGGGCACGGGGGAGGGGACTGAAGCTTTCTTT.

The chain carries TRBV7-8 and TRBJ1-5; the D gene is possibly TRBD1 (6 bases). Germline V lookup: CDR1 SGHVS, CDR2 FQNEAQ. This CDR3 has 17 residues. V was clipped by 1 base and J by 1 base, with 14 bases between them. Here the CDR3 DNA reads TGTGCCAGCAGCTTAGGCGGGGGCAGCGCCAGCAATCAGCCCCAGCATTTT. Protein product: CASSLGGGSASNQPQHF.

J is TRBJ1-5 and V is TRBV9; TRBD1 matches at 10 bases. Germline V gene data show CDR1 as SGDLS and CDR2 as YYNGEE. The J segment lost 5 bases and the V segment lost 3 bases, leaving 2 bases of the junction unmatched. This CDR3 has 14 residues. The CDR3 sequence is CASSGGTGDQPQHF. CDR3 DNA sequence: TGTGCCAGCAGCGGGGGGACAGGGGATCAGCCCCAGCATTTT.

The chain employs TRBV7-2 and TRBJ2-4; tentatively, D is TRBD1 (6 bases). Germline CDR1 reads SGHTA; CDR2 reads FQGNSA. V was trimmed by 3 bases and J by 2 bases, leaving 11 bases between them. The CDR3 extends over 15 amino acids. Here the CDR3 reads CASSFGQNSKNIQYF. The CDR3 region has the DNA TGTGCCAGCAGCTTCGGACAGAACTCCAAAAACATTCAGTACTTC.

The chain links TRBV5-1 to TRBJ2-3; TRBD2 aligns across 8 bases. This CDR3 region has 20 residues. Unmatched junction bases numbered 15, after V lost 0 bases and J lost 0 bases. CDR1 and CDR2 from the germline V gene are SGHRS and YFSETQ. CDR3 sequence: CASSLAASSGSLPSTDTQYF. The CDR3 coding sequence is TGCGCCAGCAGCTTGGCCGCGTCTAGCGGGTCCCTTCCTAGCACAGATACGCAGTATTTT.

This rearrangement joins TRBV5-1 to TRBJ1-6; 8 bases match TRBD1. CDR1 is SGHRS, CDR2 YFSETQ, per germline. V trimming: 4 bases; J trimming: 9 bases; junction bases outside the gene matches: 6. The CDR3 runs 14 residues. The CDR3 sequence is CASSHGQGFSPLHF. The CDR3 bases are TGCGCCAGCAGCCACGGACAGGGCTTTTCACCCCTCCACTTT.

The rearrangement joins TRBV5-1 to TRBJ2-5; 8 bases line up with TRBD2. The CDR3 runs 16 residues. Trimming removed 3 bases from V and 4 bases from J; junction bases left unmatched: 11. Germline V gene data show CDR1 as SGHRS and CDR2 as YFSETQ. This CDR3 is CASSSYPRAGGETQYF. CDR3 DNA sequence: TGCGCCAGCAGCTCCTACCCCCGGGCGGGGGGAGAGACCCAGTACTTC. Based on the CDR3 plus reference TRBV5-1 and TRBJ2-5, the full variable domain is KAGVTQTPRYLIKTRGQQVTLSCSPISGHRSVSWYQQTPGQGLQFLFEYFSETQRNKGNFPGRFSGRQFSNSRSEMNVSTLELGDSALYLCASSSYPRAGGETQYFGPGTRLLVL.

The CDR3 is CASSSTGAIDSPLHF. CDR3 bases: TGTGCCAGCAGCTCGACAGGGGCAATAGATTCACCCCTCCACTTT. The chain links TRBV11-2 to TRBJ1-6; 8 nucleotides align to TRBD1. Germline V gene sequence: CDR1 SGHAT, CDR2 FQNNGV. The CDR3 extends over 15 amino acids. Losses at the gene ends were 4 bases for V and 8 bases for J; bases not matched to a gene: 7.

The chain carries TRBV28 and TRBJ1-6; D ambiguous. The V end was cut by 5 bases, the J end by 9 bases, with 8 bases between. This CDR3 is 12 amino acids long. CDR1 and CDR2 (germline): MDHEN, SYDVKM. CDR3 nucleotide sequence: TGTGCCAGCAGTCAACGAGGTTCACCCCTCCACTTT. Its translation: CASSQRGSPLHF.

The table lists this clone with a few counts. The CDR3 loop is CASSINSDMEQYF. The CDR3 DNA reads as TGTGCCAGCAGCATTAATAGTGACATGGAGCAGTACTTC. J is TRBJ2-7 and V is TRBV5-4; D is ambiguous. Germline V gene sequence: CDR1 SGHNT, CDR2 YYREEE (reference sequence). V was cut by 4 bases and J by 7 bases, with 15 bases left in between. The CDR3 sequence is 13 residues long.

The chain employs TRBV5-6 and TRBJ2-3; D perhaps matches TRBD1 (5 bases). The CDR3 totals 16 residues. Deletions cut 0 bases from V and 3 bases from J, with 14 bases between. From germline, CDR1 is SGHDT and CDR2 YYEEEE. DNA for the CDR3: TGTGCCAGCAGCTTGGTGGGCGGAAGGGGTACAGATACGCAGTATTTT. Its translation is CASSLVGGRGTDTQYF.